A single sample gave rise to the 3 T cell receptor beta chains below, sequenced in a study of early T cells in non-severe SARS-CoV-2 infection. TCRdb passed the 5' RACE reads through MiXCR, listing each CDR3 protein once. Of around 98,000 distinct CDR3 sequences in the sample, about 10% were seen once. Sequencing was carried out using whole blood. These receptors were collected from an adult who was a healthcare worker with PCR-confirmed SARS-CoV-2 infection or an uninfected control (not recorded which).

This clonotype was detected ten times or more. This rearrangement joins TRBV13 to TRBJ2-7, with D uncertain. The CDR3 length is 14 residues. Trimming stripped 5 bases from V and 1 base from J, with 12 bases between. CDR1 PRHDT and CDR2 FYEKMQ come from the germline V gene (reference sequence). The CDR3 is CASSPLGDSYEQYF. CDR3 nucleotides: TGTGCCAGCAGCCCATTGGGTGATTCCTACGAGCAGTACTTC.

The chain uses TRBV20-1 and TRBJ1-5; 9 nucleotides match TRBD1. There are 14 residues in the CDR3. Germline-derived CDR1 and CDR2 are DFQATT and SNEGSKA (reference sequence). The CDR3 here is CSATPTGGKEPQHF. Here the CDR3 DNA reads TGCAGCGCCACCCCGACAGGGGGGAAGGAGCCCCAGCATTTT.

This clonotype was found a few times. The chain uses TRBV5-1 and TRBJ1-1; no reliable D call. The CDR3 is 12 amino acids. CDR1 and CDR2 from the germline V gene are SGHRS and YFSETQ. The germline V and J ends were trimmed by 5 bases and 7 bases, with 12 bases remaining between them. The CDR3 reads CASRSPGLEAFF. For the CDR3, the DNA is TGCGCCAGCAGATCCCCGGGTCTTGAAGCTTTCTTT. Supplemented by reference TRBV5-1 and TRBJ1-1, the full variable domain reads KAGVTQTPRYLIKTRGQQVTLSCSPISGHRSVSWYQQTPGQGLQFLFEYFSETQRNKGNFPGRFSGRQFSNSRSEMNVSTLELGDSALYLCASRSPGLEAFFGQGTRLTVV.